The rows below give T cell receptor beta chains drawn from one sample of a study of blood T cell repertoires in COVID-19. The method was immunoSEQ multiplex PCR; TCRdb's version includes in-frame clones alone and lacks a portion of them. The sample contains approximately 150,000 clones, 80% to 85% of which appear only once. The sequenced sample was PBMCs or T cells enriched from blood (not recorded which). These receptors all come from a woman in her 50s who had recovered from COVID-19. Both conserved end residues are part of each CDR3. The order of the fields is J gene, D gene, V gene, clone size, CDR3 length, CDR3 DNA, CDR3 protein. The D gene is left open where the match is weak. Size is stated for part of the rows, as once, few or many counts, or as a class when the clone is expanded.

J gene: TRBJ2-3
D gene: TRBD1
V gene: TRBV7-2
clone size: .
CDR3 length: 15
CDR3 DNA: TGTGCCAGCAGCCCCACCGGGACAGTGTCAGATACGCAGTATTTT
CDR3 protein: CASSPTGTVSDTQYF

J gene: TRBJ2-5
D gene: .
V gene: TRBV5-1
clone size: .
CDR3 length: 14
CDR3 DNA: TGCGCCAGCAGCTTGGCCCAGGGGTCAAAGACCCAGTACTTC
CDR3 protein: CASSLAQGSKTQYF

J gene: TRBJ1-1
D gene: .
V gene: TRBV7-6
clone size: .
CDR3 length: 14
CDR3 DNA: TGTGCCAGCAGCTTAGTGGAGAGAAACACTGAAGCTTTCTTT
CDR3 protein: CASSLVERNTEAFF

J gene: TRBJ1-1
D gene: TRBD1
V gene: TRBV27
clone size: .
CDR3 length: 13
CDR3 DNA: TGTGCCAGCCGCCTGACAGGGGTCACTGAAGCTTTCTTT
CDR3 protein: CASRLTGVTEAFF

J gene: TRBJ2-7
D gene: .
V gene: TRBV28
clone size: once
CDR3 length: 14
CDR3 DNA: TGTGCCAGCAGTTTATCTCATTCAGGATACGAGCAGTACTTC
CDR3 protein: CASSLSHSGYEQYF

J gene: TRBJ2-3
D gene: .
V gene: TRBV5-4
clone size: .
CDR3 length: 14
CDR3 DNA: TGTGCCAGCAGCTTGCGGGGGTACACAGATACGCAGTATTTT
CDR3 protein: CASSLRGYTDTQYF

J gene: TRBJ2-7
D gene: TRBD1
V gene: TRBV14
clone size: .
CDR3 length: 17
CDR3 DNA: TGTGCCAGCAGCCAAATCGCCCCGATGGACAGGGCCCTCGAGCAGTACTTC
CDR3 protein: CASSQIAPMDRALEQYF

J gene: TRBJ2-7
D gene: TRBD1
V gene: TRBV7-2
clone size: .
CDR3 length: 15
CDR3 DNA: TGTGCCAGCAGCTTAGCGGCGGGACAGGGGTACGAGCAGTACTTC
CDR3 protein: CASSLAAGQGYEQYF

J gene: TRBJ2-7
D gene: .
V gene: TRBV19
clone size: .
CDR3 length: 14
CDR3 DNA: TGTGCCAGTAGTATAAGAGGGATTTACCACGAGCAGTACTTC
CDR3 protein: CASSIRGIYHEQYF

J gene: TRBJ2-2
D gene: .
V gene: TRBV4-2
clone size: .
CDR3 length: 15
CDR3 DNA: TGTGCCAGCAGCCAAGATAAAGAGCGCCCCGGGGAGCTGTTTTTT
CDR3 protein: CASSQDKERPGELFF

J gene: TRBJ2-7
D gene: TRBD2
V gene: TRBV6-2/TRBV6-3
clone size: .
CDR3 length: 13
CDR3 DNA: TGTGCCAGCAGTTACACGGCGGGAGTCGAGCAGTACTTC
CDR3 protein: CASSYTAGVEQYF

J gene: TRBJ1-1
D gene: .
V gene: TRBV4-1
clone size: .
CDR3 length: 14
CDR3 DNA: TGCGCCAGCAGCCCGCGGACAGAGAACACTGAAGCTTTCTTT
CDR3 protein: CASSPRTENTEAFF

J gene: TRBJ2-3
D gene: .
V gene: TRBV4-3
clone size: .
CDR3 length: 15
CDR3 DNA: TGCGCCAGCAGCCAAGACGGGAGTGGGAGTGATACGCAGTATTTT
CDR3 protein: CASSQDGSGSDTQYF

J gene: TRBJ1-1
D gene: .
V gene: TRBV5-1
clone size: .
CDR3 length: 15
CDR3 DNA: TGCGCCAGCAGCTTGGCCACAGGAGAATACACTGAAGCTTTCTTT
CDR3 protein: CASSLATGEYTEAFF

J gene: TRBJ2-3
D gene: TRBD2
V gene: TRBV9
clone size: .
CDR3 length: 16
CDR3 DNA: TGTGCCAGCAGCGTAGATAGCGGGGGTGGCACAGATACGCAGTATTTT
CDR3 protein: CASSVDSGGGTDTQYF

J gene: TRBJ2-5
D gene: .
V gene: TRBV6-2/TRBV6-3
clone size: .
CDR3 length: 14
CDR3 DNA: TGTGCCAGCAGTTATGCGGGGGCCCTGGAGACCCAGTACTTC
CDR3 protein: CASSYAGALETQYF

J gene: TRBJ1-1
D gene: .
V gene: TRBV19
clone size: once
CDR3 length: 14
CDR3 DNA: TGTGCCAGTAACCTGTGGGTGGGGCGAACTGAAGCTTTCTTT
CDR3 protein: CASNLWVGRTEAFF

J gene: TRBJ2-5
D gene: .
V gene: TRBV5-1
clone size: .
CDR3 length: 15
CDR3 DNA: TGCGCCAGCAGCGATATACGAGAACGCCAAGAGACCCAGTACTTC
CDR3 protein: CASSDIRERQETQYF

J gene: TRBJ1-2
D gene: .
V gene: TRBV5-1
clone size: .
CDR3 length: 14
CDR3 DNA: TGCGCCAGCAGCGTGTTCACACAGGGCTATGGCTACACCTTC
CDR3 protein: CASSVFTQGYGYTF

J gene: TRBJ1-5
D gene: .
V gene: TRBV28
clone size: .
CDR3 length: 14
CDR3 DNA: TGTGCCAGCAGTTTCGGGGGGCTCAATCAGCCCCAGCATTTT
CDR3 protein: CASSFGGLNQPQHF

J gene: TRBJ1-3
D gene: .
V gene: TRBV19
clone size: .
CDR3 length: 16
CDR3 DNA: TGTGCCAGTAGTCCACTGGACAAGAGCTCTGGAAACACCATATATTTT
CDR3 protein: CASSPLDKSSGNTIYF

J gene: TRBJ2-7
D gene: TRBD1
V gene: TRBV11-3
clone size: .
CDR3 length: 15
CDR3 DNA: TGTGCCAGCAGCTTAGAAGGGACAGGGATCTACGAGCAGTACTTC
CDR3 protein: CASSLEGTGIYEQYF

J gene: TRBJ1-2
D gene: .
V gene: TRBV19
clone size: few
CDR3 length: 14
CDR3 DNA: TGTGCCAGTAGTATCGCAGGGTTCAACTATGGCTACACCTTC
CDR3 protein: CASSIAGFNYGYTF

J gene: TRBJ2-1
D gene: TRBD2
V gene: TRBV4-3
clone size: few
CDR3 length: 14
CDR3 DNA: TGCGCCAGCAGCAAATTAGCGGGAGACAATGAGCAGTTCTTC
CDR3 protein: CASSKLAGDNEQFF

J gene: TRBJ2-1
D gene: TRBD2
V gene: TRBV5-4
clone size: .
CDR3 length: 20
CDR3 DNA: TGTGCCAGCAGCGGGTGGGGACTAGCGGGAGCCAAGGCCTCTGACAATGAGCAGTTCTTC
CDR3 protein: CASSGWGLAGAKASDNEQFF

J gene: TRBJ1-2
D gene: TRBD1
V gene: TRBV6-5
clone size: .
CDR3 length: 11
CDR3 DNA: TGTGCCAGCGGACAGGGGTATGGCTACACCTTC
CDR3 protein: CASGQGYGYTF

J gene: TRBJ1-2
D gene: .
V gene: TRBV10-3
clone size: few
CDR3 length: 14
CDR3 DNA: TGTGCCATCAGTGAGTCGCCGGGACAAAATGGCTACACCTTC
CDR3 protein: CAISESPGQNGYTF

J gene: TRBJ2-7
D gene: .
V gene: TRBV28
clone size: .
CDR3 length: 14
CDR3 DNA: TGTGCCAGCAGTGTGGACGGGGGCTCCTACGAGCAGTACTTC
CDR3 protein: CASSVDGGSYEQYF

J gene: TRBJ1-5
D gene: TRBD1
V gene: TRBV7-2
clone size: once
CDR3 length: 14
CDR3 DNA: TGTGCCAGCCAACTCGGACAGGGTCTTCAGCCCCAGCATTTT
CDR3 protein: CASQLGQGLQPQHF